This note documents a single T cell receptor beta chain sequence. Its recognized antigen is unknown. One base away there is no much larger clone; base qualities are not given. In Seattle, one collaborating source enrolled patients while the infection was active and tracked those patients longitudinally over the course of disease. Each collaborating institution followed its own protocols to collect whole blood in K2EDTA tubes. For TCRbeta analysis, collaborators shipped samples as frozen whole blood, isolated PBMCs, or DNA extracted from either of those sample types. This entry is derived from a study of blood T cell repertoires in COVID-19 (TCRdb year 2020). Context from the whole study: Collaborator samples came from the United States, Italy and Spain and covered acute and convalescent phases of COVID-19. The prospective study material was composed of cDNA or gDNA derived from T cells, B-cell-depleted T cells, or PBMCs. Subjects who had been exposed to COVID-19, were actively infected with it, or had recovered from it provided the deeply sampled blood TCRbeta repertoires that made up the dataset. The repertoires were released in a freely available public database intended as a resource for research on the immune response to SARS-CoV-2. The samples were drawn from two sources: the first 160 participants of the ongoing ImmuneRACE study, and 950 to 1,500 subjects contributed by 6 global collaborators. A de-identified subject ID, COVID-19 status, age in years and sex were almost always included in the sample metadata. HLA class I and class II types, where available, came from metadata supplied by the sample provider rather than from assay-based typing.

Study-wide findings and limitations: The quantity of clinical and demographic metadata differed by source and by participant and was supplied without curation.

A distance of 10 bases separates the germline ends of V and J, which lose 1 base and 4 bases respectively. Inclusive of the bounding cysteine and phenylalanine, the CDR3 is 14 residues long. This entry keeps only the CDR3 DNA: 42 bases, framed from base 1. CDR1 SGHTA and CDR2 FQGNSA are derived from the germline V gene. TCRbeta CDR3 regions were amplified from genomic DNA using the immunoSEQ Assay, a bias-controlled multiplex PCR. From the authors' description of their analysis: Within the assay, amplification of reference gene primers was used to estimate how many nucleated cells each sample contained. To quantify the absolute abundance of each unique TCRbeta CDR3 rearrangement, sequence reads were collapsed and filtered. For each sample, productive Simpson clonality was calculated by taking the square root of Simpson's diversity index across productive rearrangements. Held by TCRdb, this immuneACCESS table contains in-frame sequences only and omits some clones. Under half of the omission traces to an unresolved V gene where checked; the cause of the rest is unknown. V and J calls and clone size are as listed in that table; D and trimming were resolved from the DNA. The sample has approximately 40,000 clones on record, 87% of them singletons. The leading ten clones occupy roughly 4.5% of the sample.

The sample consisted of peripheral blood. Recombination joined TRBV7-2 with TRBJ1-1; the D gene is perhaps TRBD1, on 5 matching bases. The sequence derives from a man aged 55 to 70 with COVID-19, enrolled during active disease. The CDR3 here reads CASSLGPGITEAFF. DNA sequence: TGTGCCAGCAGCTTAGGCCCAGGGATCACTGAAGCTTTCTTT.